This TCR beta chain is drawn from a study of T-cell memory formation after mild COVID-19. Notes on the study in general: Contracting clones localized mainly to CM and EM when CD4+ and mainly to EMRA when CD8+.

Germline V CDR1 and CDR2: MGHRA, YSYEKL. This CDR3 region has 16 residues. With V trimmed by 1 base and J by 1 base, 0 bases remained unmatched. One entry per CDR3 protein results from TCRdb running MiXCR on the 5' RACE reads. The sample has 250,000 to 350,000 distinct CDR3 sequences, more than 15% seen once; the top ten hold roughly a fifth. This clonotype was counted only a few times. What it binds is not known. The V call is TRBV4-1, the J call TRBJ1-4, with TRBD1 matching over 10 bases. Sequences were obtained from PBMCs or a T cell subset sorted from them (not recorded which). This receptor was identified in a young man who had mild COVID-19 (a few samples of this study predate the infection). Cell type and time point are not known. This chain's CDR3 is CASSQGTGGTNEKLFF. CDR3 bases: TGCGCCAGCAGCCAAGGGACAGGGGGAACTAATGAAAAACTGTTTTTT.